Below are 21 T cell receptor beta chains sequenced from a single sample in a study of cytomegalovirus exposure and HLA in healthy donors. The study ran its PCR with 60 Vbeta and 13 Jbeta primers. Only in-frame clones appear in the TCRdb table, and some are missing; sequencing was by immunoSEQ multiplex PCR. Of 140,000 to 150,000 clones detected, around four fifths appear once; the ten largest clones hold less than 2.5%. Sequencing was performed on PBMCs. The receptors here all came from a boy between 2 and 10 years old in good health and CMV-seronegative.

The V gene is TRBV11-3, the J gene TRBJ2-7; 9 bases fit TRBD1. Germline values: CDR1 SGHNT, CDR2 YENEEA. The CDR3 runs to 18 residues. Losses at the gene ends were 2 bases for V and 6 bases for J; bases not matched to a gene: 17. The DNA of the CDR3 is TGTGCCAGCAGCTTAAGGGGCTTTCGTAGGGACAGGGTTGCCGAGCAGTACTTC. It is translated as CASSLRGFRRDRVAEQYF. Full variable domain (outside the CDR3, taken from reference TRBV11-3 and TRBJ2-7): EAGVVQSPRYKIIEKKQPVAFWCNPISGHNTLYWYLQNLGQGPELLIRYENEEAVDDSQLPKDRFSAERLKGVDSTLKIQPAELGDSAVYLCASSLRGFRRDRVAEQYFGPGTRLTVT.

V gene TRBV9 combines with J gene TRBJ2-1; TRBD2 is a possible D gene (6 bases). Germline V gene data show CDR1 as SGDLS and CDR2 as YYNGEE. Trimming took 3 bases from V and 0 from J, leaving 10 bases between them. The CDR3 length is 15 residues. CDR3 in DNA: TGTGCCAGCAGCGCGAGACTAGGCTCCTACAATGAGCAGTTCTTC. Translated: CASSARLGSYNEQFF.

CDR3 nucleotide sequence: TGTGCCAGCAGTTACTCGGGCCCTAACTCTGGAAACACCATATATTTT. As protein: CASSYSGPNSGNTIYF. V is TRBV6-5 and J is TRBJ1-3; D is ambiguous. CDR1 is MNHEY, CDR2 SVGAGI, per germline. Trimming cost V 0 bases and J 0 bases, with 9 bases left between them. The CDR3 has 16 residues.

The gene calls are TRBV19 and TRBJ2-2; 13 bases line up with TRBD2. V dropped 6 bases and J dropped 4; count of bases not matched to a gene: 8. The CDR3 is made up of 17 amino acids. The germline V gene encodes CDR1 LNHDA and CDR2 SQIVND (reference sequence). As DNA, the CDR3 is TGTGCCAGTAGGGGACTAGCGGGAAACTATGGCACCGGGGAGCTGTTTTTT. Translated, it gives CASRGLAGNYGTGELFF. Using reference TRBV19 and TRBJ2-2 for the parts outside the CDR3, the full variable domain is DGGITQSPKYLFRKEGQNVTLSCEQNLNHDAMYWYRQDPGQGLRLIYYSQIVNDFQKGDIAEGYSVSREKKESFPLTVTSAQKNPTAFYLCASRGLAGNYGTGELFFGEGSRLTVL.

The rearrangement joins TRBV9 to TRBJ2-2; D is ambiguous. There are 17 residues in the CDR3. Germline V lookup: CDR1 SGDLS, CDR2 YYNGEE. V dropped 0 bases and J dropped 6 bases, with 18 bases sitting between them. The CDR3 reads CASSVEVAPRGAGELFF. The CDR3 nucleotides read TGTGCCAGCAGCGTAGAGGTTGCGCCCCGAGGCGCCGGGGAGCTGTTTTTT.

The CDR3 DNA reads TGTGCCAGCAGTTACTCGTCGGGGGGGTCCTACAATGAGCAGTTCTTC. Translation gives CASSYSSGGSYNEQFF. V and J are TRBV6-5 and TRBJ2-1; 8 bases map to TRBD2. Germline V gives CDR1 MNHEY, CDR2 SVGAGI. CDR3 length equals 16 residues. V was pared by 0 bases and J by 1 base, with 2 bases of the junction left unmatched.

This chain links TRBV30 with TRBJ1-1, with TRBD1 matching 11 bases. The CDR3 consists of 14 residues. Looked up from germline, CDR1 is GTSNPN and CDR2 is SVGIG (reference sequence). V was clipped by 4 bases and J by 2 bases; unmatched bases: 3. CDR3 bases: TGTGCCTGGATGGACAGGGGGCTAAACACTGAAGCTTTCTTT. Protein product: CAWMDRGLNTEAFF.

The chain recombines TRBV29-1 with TRBJ2-7; 7 positions match TRBD2. CDR3 length: 14 amino acids. Trimming took 6 bases from V and 1 from J; bases not matched to a gene: 9. Germline CDR1 is SQVTM and CDR2 is ANQGSEA. The CDR3 DNA is TGCAGCGTCCGCGGACTAGGGCAATCCTACGAGCAGTACTTC. It codes for CSVRGLGQSYEQYF.

The rearrangement links TRBV10-3 to TRBJ2-2; maybe TRBD1 (5 bases). V was pared by 6 bases and J by 9 bases, with 11 bases between. The CDR3 is 12 amino acids. Germline loops: CDR1 ENHRY, CDR2 SYGVKD. This chain's CDR3 is CAISPGPRELFF. CDR3 sequence (DNA): TGTGCCATCAGCCCAGGGCCGAGGGAGCTGTTTTTT.

The V and J genes are TRBV12-5 and TRBJ2-7; D unresolved. Trimming removed 3 bases from V and 9 bases from J, with 12 bases in between. Looked up from germline, CDR1 is LGHNT and CDR2 is FRNRAP. The CDR3 extends over 12 amino acids. The CDR3 coding sequence is TGTGCTAGTGGTTTTTTGGCTTCAGGGCAGTACTTC. Protein sequence: CASGFLASGQYF. Based on the CDR3 plus reference TRBV12-5 and TRBJ2-7, the full variable domain is DARVTQTPRHKVTEMGQEVTMRCQPILGHNTVFWYRQTMMQGLELLAYFRNRAPLDDSGMPKDRFSAEMPDATLATLKIQPSEPRDSAVYFCASGFLASGQYFGPGTRLTVT.

CDR3 residues: CASTPRGQGHKTQYF. The CDR3 coding sequence is TGTGCCAGCACCCCCCGGGGACAGGGCCATAAGACCCAGTACTTC. The chain uses TRBV5-4 and TRBJ2-5; 9 bases align to TRBD1. J was trimmed by 6 bases and V by 6 bases; bases with no gene match: 12. Germline loops: CDR1 SGHNT, CDR2 YYREEE (reference sequence). The CDR3 has 15 residues. The entire variable domain, with the rest obtained from reference TRBV5-4 and TRBJ2-5, is as follows: ETGVTQSPTHLIKTRGQQVTLRCSSQSGHNTVSWYQQALGQGPQFIFQYYREEENGRGNFPPRFSGLQFPNYSSELNVNALELDDSALYLCASTPRGQGHKTQYFGPGTRLLVL.

The chain employs TRBV5-4 and TRBJ1-5, with D unresolved. Deletions cut 0 bases from V and 0 bases from J, with 7 bases between. The CDR3 runs to 15 residues. Germline CDR1 is SGHNT and CDR2 is YYREEE (reference sequence). The CDR3 spells CASSLAGDSNQPQHF. The CDR3 coding sequence is TGTGCCAGCAGCTTGGCGGGAGATAGCAATCAGCCCCAGCATTTT.

CDR3 sequence (DNA): TGTGCCTGGAAAGGGACTAGCCAAGCAGATACGCAGTATTTT. Its protein is CAWKGTSQADTQYF. The genes are TRBV30 and TRBJ2-3; the match to TRBD2 covers 9 bases. V shed 4 bases, J shed 4 bases, and the junction held 6 bases outside the gene matches. Germline V CDR1 and CDR2: GTSNPN, SVGIG (reference sequence). The CDR3 consists of 14 residues.

The chain joins TRBV28 to TRBJ2-7; maybe TRBD2 (5 bases). The CDR3 loop spans 14 amino acids. Trimming removed 3 bases from V and 0 bases from J, with 9 bases in between. Germline V gene data show CDR1 as MDHEN and CDR2 as SYDVKM. The CDR3 region has the DNA TGTGCCAGCAGTTTCGGGATCAACTCCTACGAGCAGTACTTC. Translation: CASSFGINSYEQYF.

The V and J genes are TRBV6-5 and TRBJ1-2, with D tentatively TRBD1 (6 bases). Trimming took off 7 bases at V and 2 bases at J, with 14 bases between the two ends. This CDR3 region has 14 residues. Germline loops: CDR1 MNHEY, CDR2 SVGAGI. The CDR3 nucleotides are TGTGCCAGCACGAGTTGGCAGGGGAACTATGGCTACACCTTC. Protein: CASTSWQGNYGYTF.

The V call is TRBV7-2, the J call TRBJ2-2, with 10 bases that match TRBD1. CDR1 is SGHTA and CDR2 is FQGNSA in the germline V gene. This CDR3 region has 16 residues. V lost 5 bases, J lost 4 bases, and 7 bases stayed unmatched. The CDR3 DNA reads as TGTGCCAGCAGCGCGCGACAGGGGGCGCTCACCGGGGAGCTGTTTTTT. Encoded protein: CASSARQGALTGELFF.

The chain has TRBV29-1 and TRBJ2-3; 8 bases map to TRBD1. The J segment lost 5 bases and the V segment lost 7 bases, leaving 5 bases of the junction unmatched. From germline, CDR1 is SQVTM and CDR2 ANQGSEA. This CDR3 spans 12 amino acids. This CDR3 is CSAGQGGDTQYF. CDR3 coding DNA: TGCAGCGCTGGACAGGGTGGAGATACGCAGTATTTT.

The chain links TRBV5-5 to TRBJ2-7; 9 bases agree with TRBD1. Trimming cost V 9 bases and J 4 bases; bases outside gene matches: 5. The CDR3 has 12 residues. Germline V gene sequence: CDR1 SGHKS, CDR2 YYEKEE (reference sequence). The CDR3 region has the DNA TGTGCCACCAAGGACAGGGGTTACGAGCAGTACTTC. Amino acids: CATKDRGYEQYF. The full variable domain, its missing parts supplied by reference TRBV5-5 and TRBJ2-7, is DAGVTQSPTHLIKTRGQQVTLRCSPISGHKSVSWYQQVLGQGPQFIFQYYEKEERGRGNFPDRFSARQFPNYSSELNVNALLLGDSALYLCATKDRGYEQYFGPGTRLTVT.

The rearrangement links TRBV4-2 to TRBJ2-2, with D uncertain. Per germline, CDR1 LGHNA and CDR2 YNFKEQ. The V end was cut by 5 bases, the J end by 0 bases, with 13 bases between. This CDR3 has 16 amino acids. The CDR3 DNA reads TGTGCCAGCAGCTCGTCAACCACAGCGAACACCGGGGAGCTGTTTTTT. Its protein is CASSSSTTANTGELFF.

In its sample, this clone was seen once. The gene calls are TRBV9 and TRBJ1-1; D is unclear. CDR1 is SGDLS and CDR2 is YYNGEE in the germline V gene. This CDR3 is built from 14 residues. V was trimmed by 0 bases and J by 4 bases, leaving 10 bases between them. In DNA form, the CDR3 reads TGTGCCAGCAGCGTAGCGGCGGAAATCACTGAAGCTTTCTTT. Translation: CASSVAAEITEAFF.

This sequence joins TRBV2 and TRBJ2-7; D may be TRBD1 (5 bases). The CDR3 spans 14 residues. Germline V lookup: CDR1 SNHLY, CDR2 FYNNEI. Trimming took 6 bases from V and 6 from J, leaving 18 bases between them. Written as DNA, the CDR3 is TGTGCCAGCAGCGGCAGGGTGCACATATCCGAGCAGTACTTC. The encoded protein is CASSGRVHISEQYF.